These 2 T cell receptor beta chains share one sample of origin, sequenced in a study of T cell responses to AZD1222 COVID-19 vaccine (dated by TCRdb to the early 2020s). Receptor libraries were prepared by the immunoSEQ multiplex PCR assay. TCRdb retrieved this table from immuneACCESS and kept in-frame rearrangements only. Not all clones are present; in checked studies, unresolved V genes account for under half, and no reason is known for the remainder. A total of some 140,000 clones appear in this sample, approximately 92% of them only once. The ten largest make up approximately 6.9% of the sample. This specimen's time point label, interpreted: about 28 days (+/-7) after the second vaccine dose. The source was peripheral blood, collected 28 days after the second AZD1222 dose. These receptor sequences come from an adult who received the AZD1222 COVID-19 vaccine.

The CDR3 nucleotides are TGTGCCTGGAGTGTGTGGGACAGGCGGGACAATGAGCAGTTCTTC. Translated: CAWSVWDRRDNEQFF. The chain carries TRBV30 and TRBJ2-1, with 8 bases lining up with TRBD1. Germline values: CDR1 GTSNPN, CDR2 SVGIG (reference sequence). Trimming removed 0 bases from V and 5 bases from J; junction bases left unmatched: 6. This CDR3 contains 15 residues.

The chain couples TRBV18 to TRBJ1-2; the match to TRBD1 covers 8 bases. Germline values: CDR1 KGHSH, CDR2 LQKENI. The CDR3 is made up of 15 amino acids. Germline trimming cut 4 bases from V and 3 bases from J; bases unmatched to any gene: 7. CDR3 sequence (DNA): TGTGCCAGCTCACTAGAGGACAGGGTAGACTATGGCTACACCTTC. Protein: CASSLEDRVDYGYTF.